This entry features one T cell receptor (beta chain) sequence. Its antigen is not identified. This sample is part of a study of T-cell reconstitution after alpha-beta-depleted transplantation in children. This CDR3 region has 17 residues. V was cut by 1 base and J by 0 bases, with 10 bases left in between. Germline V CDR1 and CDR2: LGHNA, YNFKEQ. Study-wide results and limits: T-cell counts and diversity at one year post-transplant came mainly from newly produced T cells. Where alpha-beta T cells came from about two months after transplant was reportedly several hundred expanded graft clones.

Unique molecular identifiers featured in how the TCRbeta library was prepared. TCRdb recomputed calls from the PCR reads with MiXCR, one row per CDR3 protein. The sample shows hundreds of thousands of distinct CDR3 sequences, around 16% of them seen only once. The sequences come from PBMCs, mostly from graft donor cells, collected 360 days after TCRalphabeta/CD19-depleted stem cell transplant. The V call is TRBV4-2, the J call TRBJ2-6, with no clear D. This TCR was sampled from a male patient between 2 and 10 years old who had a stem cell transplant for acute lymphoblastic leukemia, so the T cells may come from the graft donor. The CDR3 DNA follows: TGTGCCAGCAGCCAAGTGGGGTCCGTCTCTGGGGCCAACGTCCTGACTTTC. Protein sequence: CASSQVGSVSGANVLTF.